These T cell receptor beta chains were read from a single sample in a study of Tregs in tolerant kidney transplant recipients. Data came from immunoSEQ multiplex PCR; TCRdb stores just in-frame clones and leaves some out. The table includes about 44,000 clones, around 95% detected once. Which antigens these TCRs recognize remains unknown. The material sequenced was Tregs from blood cultured with allogeneic cells. These receptors came from a human donor in good health. The CDR3 runs from the conserved cysteine through the conserved F or W. The order of the fields is J gene, V gene, clone size, D gene, CDR3 protein, CDR3 DNA. The D gene is left open where the match is weak. Not every row has a clone size; where given, it reads once, few, many or a size class.

J gene: TRBJ2-1
V gene: TRBV5-1
clone size: .
D gene: .
CDR3 protein: CASSLVVDNEQFF
CDR3 DNA: TGCGCCAGCAGCTTGGTCGTCGACAATGAGCAGTTCTTC

J gene: TRBJ1-2
V gene: TRBV5-1
clone size: .
D gene: .
CDR3 protein: CASGPGRRVYGYTF
CDR3 DNA: TGCGCCAGCGGTCCGGGGAGGAGGGTCTATGGCTACACCTTC

J gene: TRBJ1-3
V gene: TRBV6-1
clone size: .
D gene: .
CDR3 protein: CASSEAAGVGSGNTIYF
CDR3 DNA: TGTGCCAGCAGTGAAGCGGCTGGGGTGGGATCTGGAAACACCATATATTTT

J gene: TRBJ2-5
V gene: TRBV7-2
clone size: .
D gene: .
CDR3 protein: CASSLVAAMLETQYF
CDR3 DNA: TGTGCCAGCAGCTTAGTCGCAGCCATGTTGGAGACCCAGTACTTC

J gene: TRBJ2-7
V gene: TRBV5-1
clone size: .
D gene: .
CDR3 protein: CASSLVGYVSYEQYF
CDR3 DNA: TGCGCCAGCAGCTTGGTGGGGTACGTTTCCTACGAGCAGTACTTC

J gene: TRBJ1-4
V gene: TRBV5-1
clone size: .
D gene: .
CDR3 protein: CASSSDPGGTNEKLFF
CDR3 DNA: TGCGCCAGCAGCTCCGACCCCGGAGGAACTAATGAAAAACTGTTTTTT

J gene: TRBJ2-7
V gene: TRBV9
clone size: .
D gene: .
CDR3 protein: CASSPTGASYEQYF
CDR3 DNA: TGTGCCAGCAGCCCGACGGGGGCTTCCTACGAGCAGTACTTC

J gene: TRBJ2-7
V gene: TRBV12-5
clone size: .
D gene: TRBD2
CDR3 protein: CASGFLAGGLTYEQYF
CDR3 DNA: TGTGCTAGTGGTTTCTTAGCGGGGGGTCTAACCTACGAGCAGTACTTC

J gene: TRBJ2-1
V gene: TRBV6-1
clone size: .
D gene: .
CDR3 protein: CASSEAGGRVRTLGNEQFF
CDR3 DNA: TGTGCCAGCAGTGAAGCGGGGGGGCGGGTGCGAACGTTGGGCAATGAGCAGTTCTTC

J gene: TRBJ2-1
V gene: TRBV7-6
clone size: .
D gene: .
CDR3 protein: CASRSGRSSYNEQFF
CDR3 DNA: TGTGCCAGCAGATCCGGACGGAGCTCCTACAATGAGCAGTTCTTC

J gene: TRBJ2-7
V gene: TRBV10-1
clone size: .
D gene: .
CDR3 protein: CASSEPGGDSSRQYF
CDR3 DNA: TGCGCCAGCAGTGAGCCGGGGGGGGACAGTAGTCGGCAGTACTTC

J gene: TRBJ1-2
V gene: TRBV28
clone size: .
D gene: .
CDR3 protein: CASSLFGQRGYTF
CDR3 DNA: TGTGCCAGCAGTTTATTTGGCCAAAGGGGCTACACCTTC

J gene: TRBJ1-3
V gene: TRBV6-5
clone size: .
D gene: TRBD1
CDR3 protein: CASSLTGGTGNTIYF
CDR3 DNA: TGTGCCAGCAGTTTGACAGGGGGCACTGGAAACACCATATATTTT

J gene: TRBJ1-2
V gene: TRBV5-1
clone size: .
D gene: .
CDR3 protein: CASSLERAGGYTF
CDR3 DNA: TGCGCCAGCAGCTTGGAACGGGCCGGTGGCTACACCTTC

J gene: TRBJ1-3
V gene: TRBV7-9
clone size: .
D gene: TRBD1
CDR3 protein: CASSFIQGYTIYF
CDR3 DNA: TGTGCCAGCAGCTTCATACAGGGGTACACCATATATTTT

J gene: TRBJ2-1
V gene: TRBV7-8
clone size: .
D gene: .
CDR3 protein: CASKNTQGGPRGGQAEQFF
CDR3 DNA: TGTGCCAGCAAAAATACTCAAGGGGGCCCTCGGGGGGGCCAAGCCGAGCAGTTCTTC

J gene: TRBJ2-5
V gene: TRBV4-1
clone size: .
D gene: .
CDR3 protein: CASSQGRFSRQGLMETQYF
CDR3 DNA: TGCGCCAGCAGCCAAGGTCGGTTTTCGCGGCAGGGCTTGATGGAGACCCAGTACTTC

J gene: TRBJ2-7
V gene: TRBV4-1
clone size: .
D gene: .
CDR3 protein: CASSQDERQGWRYEQYF
CDR3 DNA: TGCGCCAGCAGCCAAGATGAAAGGCAGGGCTGGAGGTACGAGCAGTACTTC

J gene: TRBJ1-4
V gene: TRBV6-5
clone size: once
D gene: TRBD1
CDR3 protein: CASRTGHEKLFF
CDR3 DNA: TGTGCCAGCAGGACAGGGCACGAAAAACTGTTTTTT

J gene: TRBJ1-2
V gene: TRBV6-5
clone size: once
D gene: TRBD1
CDR3 protein: CASSYSTGVGYTF
CDR3 DNA: TGTGCCAGCAGTTACTCGACAGGGGTTGGCTACACCTTC

J gene: TRBJ2-3
V gene: TRBV6-4
clone size: few
D gene: TRBD2
CDR3 protein: CASRPGTSDTDTQYF
CDR3 DNA: TGTGCCAGCAGACCCGGGACTAGCGACACAGATACGCAGTATTTT